This TCR beta chain was sequenced for a study of T cells after yellow fever vaccination. In this sample, this clonotype turned up a few times. Using its own MiXCR run on the 5' RACE reads, TCRdb lists one record per CDR3 protein. Of approximately 110,000 distinct CDR3 sequences in the sample, about 7% were seen once. Sequenced here: CD4+ T cells sorted from PBMCs, sampled around 10 days after the first yellow fever vaccination. The sequence derives from a man aged 18 to 29 who received the YFV17D yellow fever vaccine.

CDR3 in DNA: TGCGCCAGCACCGGCGGGGAGCGCGGCGGGGAGCTGTTTTTT. Its translation is CASTGGERGGELFF. The chain has TRBV5-1 and TRBJ2-2; D perhaps matches TRBD2 (6 bases). Germline V gene sequence: CDR1 SGHRS, CDR2 YFSETQ. The CDR3 loop spans 14 amino acids. V dropped 6 bases and J dropped 7 bases, with 16 bases sitting between them.